This T cell receptor (beta chain) was profiled in a study of shared clonotypes between healthy human individuals. Study results and caveats: Sequencing depth was predicted to influence how clonotypes are shared among donors.

The sorted-subset replicate PCRs were given around 200 ng DNA, which is tens of thousands of T cell genomes. The authors' processing: Filtering differed for immunoSEQ, which gave only junction sequences without quality scores. Profiling relied on immunoSEQ multiplex PCR, and the TCRdb table lists in-frame clones only, not all of them. V, J and clone size are those of that table, while D and trimming were read from the DNA. The sample lists about 2.2 million clones, over 85% occurring once. CD45RO-negative, CCR7-selected cells formed the naive CD8 fraction, which excluded terminally differentiated effector memory CD45RA+ cells. All the donors were Caucasian adults who lived in Nashville, Tennessee. Regarding this clone: What it binds is unknown.

Trimming shortened V by 0 bases and J by 4 bases, and 12 bases separated the two germline ends. The CDR3 extends over 15 amino acids. CDR1 is MNHEY and CDR2 is SVGAGI in the germline V gene. The rearrangement joins TRBV6-5 to TRBJ2-5; the D gene is possibly TRBD1 (6 bases). This clonotype was sampled from a man between 18 and 35 years old in good health. Some clones in this sample may be carry-over from other donors' samples. Material for sequencing was naive CD8+ T cells from PBMCs. The DNA of the CDR3 is TGTGCCAGCAGTTACTCGGACAGCGTGAGAGAGACCCAGTACTTC. It codes for CASSYSDSVRETQYF.